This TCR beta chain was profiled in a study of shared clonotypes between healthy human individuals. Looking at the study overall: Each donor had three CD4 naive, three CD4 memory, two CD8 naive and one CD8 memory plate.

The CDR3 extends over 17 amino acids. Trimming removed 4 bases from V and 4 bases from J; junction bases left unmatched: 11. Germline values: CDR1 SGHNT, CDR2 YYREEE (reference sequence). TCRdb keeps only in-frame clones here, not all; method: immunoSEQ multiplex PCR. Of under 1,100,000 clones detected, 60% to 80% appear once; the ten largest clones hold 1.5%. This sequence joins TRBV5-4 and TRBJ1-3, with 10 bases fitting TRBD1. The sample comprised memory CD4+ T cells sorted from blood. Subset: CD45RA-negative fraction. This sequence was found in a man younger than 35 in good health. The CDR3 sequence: CASSRRGTGDSGNTIYF. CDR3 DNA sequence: TGTGCCAGCAGCCGCCGAGGGACAGGGGATTCCGGAAACACCATATATTTT.